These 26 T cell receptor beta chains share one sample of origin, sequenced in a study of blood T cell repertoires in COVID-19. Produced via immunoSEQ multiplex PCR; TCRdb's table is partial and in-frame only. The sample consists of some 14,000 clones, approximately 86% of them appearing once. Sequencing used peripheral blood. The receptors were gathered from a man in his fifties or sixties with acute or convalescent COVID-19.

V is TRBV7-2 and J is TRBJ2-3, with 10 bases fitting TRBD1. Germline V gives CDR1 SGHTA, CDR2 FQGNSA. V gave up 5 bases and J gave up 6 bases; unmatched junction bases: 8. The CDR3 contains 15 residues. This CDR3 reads CASSPLGQGRDTQYF. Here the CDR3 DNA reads TGTGCCAGCAGCCCCCTGGGACAGGGGAGGGATACGCAGTATTTT.

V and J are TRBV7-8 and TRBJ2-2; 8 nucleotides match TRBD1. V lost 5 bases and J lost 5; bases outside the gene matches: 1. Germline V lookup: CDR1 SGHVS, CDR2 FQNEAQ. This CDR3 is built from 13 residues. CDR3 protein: CASSRDRTGELFF. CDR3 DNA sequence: TGTGCCAGCAGCCGGGACAGGACCGGGGAGCTGTTTTTT.

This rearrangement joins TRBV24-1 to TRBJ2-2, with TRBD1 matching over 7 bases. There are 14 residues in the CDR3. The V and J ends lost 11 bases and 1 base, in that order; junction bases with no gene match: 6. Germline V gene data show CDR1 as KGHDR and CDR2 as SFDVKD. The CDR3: CAISGGRNTGELFF. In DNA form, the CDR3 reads TGTGCCATTTCAGGGGGTCGGAACACCGGGGAGCTGTTTTTT.

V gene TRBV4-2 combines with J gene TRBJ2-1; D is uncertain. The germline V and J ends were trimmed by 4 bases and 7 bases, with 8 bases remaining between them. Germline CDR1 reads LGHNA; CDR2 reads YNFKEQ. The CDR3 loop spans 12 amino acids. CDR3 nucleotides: TGTGCCAGCAGCCTTGGAGCGAATGAGCAGTTCTTC. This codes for CASSLGANEQFF.

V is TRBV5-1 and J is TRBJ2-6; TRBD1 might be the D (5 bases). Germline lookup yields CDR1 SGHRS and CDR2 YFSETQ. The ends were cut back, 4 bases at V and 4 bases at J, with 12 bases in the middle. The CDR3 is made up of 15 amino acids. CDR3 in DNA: TGCGCCAGCAGCCATCAGGGCGACGGGGCCAACGTCCTGACTTTC. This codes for CASSHQGDGANVLTF. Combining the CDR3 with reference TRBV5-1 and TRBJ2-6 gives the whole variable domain KAGVTQTPRYLIKTRGQQVTLSCSPISGHRSVSWYQQTPGQGLQFLFEYFSETQRNKGNFPGRFSGRQFSNSRSEMNVSTLELGDSALYLCASSHQGDGANVLTFGAGSRLTVL.

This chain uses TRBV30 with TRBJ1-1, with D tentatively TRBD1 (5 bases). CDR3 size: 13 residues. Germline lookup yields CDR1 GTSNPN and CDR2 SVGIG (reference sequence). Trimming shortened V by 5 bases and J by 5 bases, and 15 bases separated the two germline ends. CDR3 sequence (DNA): TGTGCCTGGGCCCAGGGACTGGAAACTGAAGCTTTCTTT. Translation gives CAWAQGLETEAFF.

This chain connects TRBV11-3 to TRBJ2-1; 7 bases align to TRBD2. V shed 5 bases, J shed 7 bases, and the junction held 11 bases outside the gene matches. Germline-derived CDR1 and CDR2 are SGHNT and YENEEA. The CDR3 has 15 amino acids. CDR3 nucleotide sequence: TGTGCCAGCAGCAACACCAGAACCGGGGGGAATGAGCAGTTCTTC. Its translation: CASSNTRTGGNEQFF. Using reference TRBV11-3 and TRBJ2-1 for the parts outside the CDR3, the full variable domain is EAGVVQSPRYKIIEKKQPVAFWCNPISGHNTLYWYLQNLGQGPELLIRYENEEAVDDSQLPKDRFSAERLKGVDSTLKIQPAELGDSAVYLCASSNTRTGGNEQFFGPGTRLTVL.

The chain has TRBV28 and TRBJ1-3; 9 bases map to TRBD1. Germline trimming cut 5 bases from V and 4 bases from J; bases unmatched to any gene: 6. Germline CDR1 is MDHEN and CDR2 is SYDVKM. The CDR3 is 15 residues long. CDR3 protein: CASSPRTGAGNTIYF. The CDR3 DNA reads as TGTGCCAGCAGTCCGAGGACAGGGGCCGGAAACACCATATATTTT.

In DNA, the CDR3 is TGTGCCAGCAGCCCAGACAGGGGTGACACCGGGGAGCTGTTTTTT. It translates to CASSPDRGDTGELFF. This chain joins TRBV7-2 and TRBJ2-2; 8 bases fit TRBD1. The V segment lost 5 bases and the J segment 3 bases; nucleotides outside the gene matches: 5. Germline V gene data show CDR1 as SGHTA and CDR2 as FQGNSA. CDR3 length: 15 amino acids.

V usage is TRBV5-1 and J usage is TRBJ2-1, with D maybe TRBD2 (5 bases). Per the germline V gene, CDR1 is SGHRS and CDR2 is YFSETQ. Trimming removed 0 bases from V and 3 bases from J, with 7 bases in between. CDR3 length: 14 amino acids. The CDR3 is CASSLGGLYNEQFF. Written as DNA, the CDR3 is TGCGCCAGCAGCTTGGGCGGACTCTACAATGAGCAGTTCTTC.

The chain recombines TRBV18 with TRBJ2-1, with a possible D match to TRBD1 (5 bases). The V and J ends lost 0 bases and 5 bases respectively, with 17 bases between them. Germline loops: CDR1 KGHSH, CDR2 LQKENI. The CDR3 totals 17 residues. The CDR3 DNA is TGTGCCAGCTCACCACCTCTGGCCAGGGATAAGGACAATGAGCAGTTCTTC. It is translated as CASSPPLARDKDNEQFF.

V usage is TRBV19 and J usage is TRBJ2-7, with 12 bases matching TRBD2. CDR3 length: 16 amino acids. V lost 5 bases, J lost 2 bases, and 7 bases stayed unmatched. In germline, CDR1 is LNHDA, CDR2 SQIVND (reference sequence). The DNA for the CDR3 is TGTGCCAGTAGTGCTCAGCTAGCGGGAGGGCCCTACGAGCAGTACTTC. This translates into CASSAQLAGGPYEQYF. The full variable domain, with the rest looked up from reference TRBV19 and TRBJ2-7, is DGGITQSPKYLFRKEGQNVTLSCEQNLNHDAMYWYRQDPGQGLRLIYYSQIVNDFQKGDIAEGYSVSREKKESFPLTVTSAQKNPTAFYLCASSAQLAGGPYEQYFGPGTRLTVT.

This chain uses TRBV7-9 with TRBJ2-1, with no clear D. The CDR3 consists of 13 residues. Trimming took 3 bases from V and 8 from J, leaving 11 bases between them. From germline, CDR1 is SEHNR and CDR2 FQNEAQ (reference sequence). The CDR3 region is CASSLSFSDEQFF. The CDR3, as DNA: TGTGCCAGCAGCTTGTCCTTTTCAGATGAGCAGTTCTTC.

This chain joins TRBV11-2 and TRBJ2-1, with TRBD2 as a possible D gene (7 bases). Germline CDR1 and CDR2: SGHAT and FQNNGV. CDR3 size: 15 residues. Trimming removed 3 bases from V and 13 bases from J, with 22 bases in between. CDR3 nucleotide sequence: TGTGCCAGCAGCTTTCTGGTAGCGGAAGGGGGGGTTCAGTTCTTC. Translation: CASSFLVAEGGVQFF.

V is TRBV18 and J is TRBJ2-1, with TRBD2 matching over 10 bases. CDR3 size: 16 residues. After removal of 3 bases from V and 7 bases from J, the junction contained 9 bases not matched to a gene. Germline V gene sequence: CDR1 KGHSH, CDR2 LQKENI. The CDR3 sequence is CASSPERTSGLNEQFF. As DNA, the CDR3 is TGTGCCAGCTCACCCGAGAGGACTAGCGGACTAAATGAGCAGTTCTTC.

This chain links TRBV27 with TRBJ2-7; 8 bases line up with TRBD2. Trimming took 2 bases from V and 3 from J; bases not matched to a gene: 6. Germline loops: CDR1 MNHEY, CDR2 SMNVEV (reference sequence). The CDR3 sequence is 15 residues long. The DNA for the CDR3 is TGTGCCAGCAGTTTAGGGGTAGCGGGGTACTACGAGCAGTACTTC. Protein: CASSLGVAGYYEQYF.

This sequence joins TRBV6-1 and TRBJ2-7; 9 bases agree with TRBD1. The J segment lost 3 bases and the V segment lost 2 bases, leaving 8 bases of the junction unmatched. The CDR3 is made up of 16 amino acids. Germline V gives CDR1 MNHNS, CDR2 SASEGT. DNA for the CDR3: TGTGCCAGCAGTGAACGTGCCGGGACAGGGAGCTACGAGCAGTACTTC. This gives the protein CASSERAGTGSYEQYF.

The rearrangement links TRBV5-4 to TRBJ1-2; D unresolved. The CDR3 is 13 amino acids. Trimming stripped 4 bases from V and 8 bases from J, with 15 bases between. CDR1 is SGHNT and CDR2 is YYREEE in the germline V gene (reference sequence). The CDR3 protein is CASSPPESRGYTF. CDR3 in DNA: TGTGCCAGCAGCCCCCCGGAGAGCCGCGGCTACACCTTC.

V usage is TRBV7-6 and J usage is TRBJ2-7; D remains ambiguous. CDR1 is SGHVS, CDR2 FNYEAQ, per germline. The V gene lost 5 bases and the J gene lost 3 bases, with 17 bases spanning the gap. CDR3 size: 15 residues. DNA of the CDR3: TGTGCCAGCAGCACCCAAGACTCATTTATCTACGAGCAGTACTTC. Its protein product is CASSTQDSFIYEQYF.

The CDR3: CASSFTTGSSGNTIYF. The CDR3 nucleotides read TGTGCCAGCAGCTTCACTACTGGCTCCTCTGGAAACACCATATATTTT. The rearrangement uses TRBV7-2 and TRBJ1-3, with unresolved D. Germline V gene data show CDR1 as SGHTA and CDR2 as FQGNSA. V dropped 3 bases and J dropped 0 bases, with 12 bases sitting between them. This CDR3 spans 16 amino acids.

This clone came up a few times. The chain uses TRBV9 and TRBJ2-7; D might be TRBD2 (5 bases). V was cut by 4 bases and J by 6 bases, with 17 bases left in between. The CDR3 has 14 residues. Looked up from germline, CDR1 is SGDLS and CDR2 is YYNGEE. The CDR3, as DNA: TGTGCCAGCAGCCCCGGTTCGGGATGGAGCGAGCAGTACTTC. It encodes CASSPGSGWSEQYF.

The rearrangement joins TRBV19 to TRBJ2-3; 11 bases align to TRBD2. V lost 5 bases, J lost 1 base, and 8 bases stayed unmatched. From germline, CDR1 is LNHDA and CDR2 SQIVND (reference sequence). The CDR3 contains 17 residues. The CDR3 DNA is TGTGCCAGTAGTTCGACACTAGCGGGAGTTGGCACAGATACGCAGTATTTT. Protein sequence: CASSSTLAGVGTDTQYF.

In DNA, the CDR3 is TGTGCCAGCAACCCTGGACTAGCGGGGGGCCCTCTCTTTGGTGAGCAGTTCTTC. It is translated as CASNPGLAGGPLFGEQFF. The V gene is TRBV6-2 or TRBV6-3, the J gene TRBJ2-1, with 14 bases that match TRBD2. In germline, CDR1 is MNHEY, CDR2 SVGEGT. The CDR3 totals 18 residues. The J segment lost 9 bases and the V segment lost 7 bases, leaving 17 bases of the junction unmatched.

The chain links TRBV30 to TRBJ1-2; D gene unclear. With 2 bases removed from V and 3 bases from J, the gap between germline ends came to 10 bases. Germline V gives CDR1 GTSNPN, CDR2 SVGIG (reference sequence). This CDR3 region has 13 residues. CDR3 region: CAWSPDWDYGYTF. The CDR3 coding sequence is TGTGCCTGGAGTCCCGACTGGGACTATGGCTACACCTTC.

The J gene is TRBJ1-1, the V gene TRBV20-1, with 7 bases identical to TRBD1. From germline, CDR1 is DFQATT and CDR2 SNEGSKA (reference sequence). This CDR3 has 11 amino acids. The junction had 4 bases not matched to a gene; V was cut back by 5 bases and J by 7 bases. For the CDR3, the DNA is TGCAGTGCTGACAGGGCCGGTGAAGCTTTCTTT. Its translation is CSADRAGEAFF.

In DNA form, the CDR3 reads TGTGCCAGCAGCCTACAGGGGAGCGACGAGCAGTACTTC. This encodes CASSLQGSDEQYF. This rearrangement joins TRBV5-4 to TRBJ2-7; 7 nucleotides line up with TRBD1. This CDR3 region has 13 residues. Per the germline V gene, CDR1 is SGHNT and CDR2 is YYREEE (reference sequence). V trimming: 4 bases; J trimming: 5 bases; junction bases outside the gene matches: 6.